Listed below are T cell receptor beta chains from one sample, sequenced in a study of T cells in Graves' hyperthyroidism and ophthalmopathy. TCRdb reprocessed the multiplex PCR reads with MiXCR, giving one entry per CDR3 protein. The table shows about 200,000 distinct CDR3 sequences, with approximately 16% occurring only once. The sample consisted of blood. The receptors stem from a woman aged 45-65 years with Graves' hyperthyroidism. Both conserved end residues are part of each CDR3. The D gene is left open where the match is weak. Clone sizes are given selectively: once, few, many, or a class where the clone is expanded.

j_gene | v_gene | d_gene | abundance | CDR3nt | CDR3aa
TRBJ2-1 | TRBV20-1 | NA | many | TGCAGTGCCAGTAGGGCCCAGACCCGCGAGCAGTTCTTC | CSASRAQTREQFF
TRBJ1-1 | TRBV10-3 | NA | few | TGTGCCATCAGTGAGTCGAAAGGAGTCACTGAAGCTTTCTTT | CAISESKGVTEAFF
TRBJ2-2 | TRBV20-1 | NA | NA | TGCAGTGCTAGAGTACTAAAGAACACCGGGGAGCTGTTTTTT | CSARVLKNTGELFF
TRBJ2-5 | TRBV30 | TRBD1 | many | TGTGCCTGGAGTGTAGGCGGAATGACAGGGGAAGGAGAGACCCAGTACTTC | CAWSVGGMTGEGETQYF
TRBJ2-7 | TRBV28 | TRBD2 | NA | TGTGCCAGCAGTTTGTCTAGCGGGGTCTACTACGAGCAGTACTTC | CASSLSSGVYYEQYF
TRBJ2-4 | TRBV3-1 | TRBD2 | NA | TGTGCCAGCAGCCACCGGGACTACAAAAACATTCAGTACTTC | CASSHRDYKNIQYF
TRBJ2-7 | TRBV12-3/TRBV12-4 | TRBD2 | NA | TGTGCCAGCAGTTTAGCGCTCTTGACAGGGCTAGCGGGAGGACTATACGAGCAGTACTTC | CASSLALLTGLAGGLYEQYF
TRBJ2-3 | TRBV5-1 | NA | many | TGCGCCAGCAGCTTGGAGGCCAGAAGCACAGATACGCAGTATTTT | CASSLEARSTDTQYF
TRBJ2-7 | TRBV20-1 | TRBD2 | NA | TGCAGTGCTAGAGACCTAGCGGGAGTGTCGGAGCAGTACTTC | CSARDLAGVSEQYF
TRBJ2-2 | TRBV27 | TRBD1 | NA | TGTGCCAGCAGTTTTGAGGGGGCCGGCACCGGGGAGCTGTTTTTT | CASSFEGAGTGELFF